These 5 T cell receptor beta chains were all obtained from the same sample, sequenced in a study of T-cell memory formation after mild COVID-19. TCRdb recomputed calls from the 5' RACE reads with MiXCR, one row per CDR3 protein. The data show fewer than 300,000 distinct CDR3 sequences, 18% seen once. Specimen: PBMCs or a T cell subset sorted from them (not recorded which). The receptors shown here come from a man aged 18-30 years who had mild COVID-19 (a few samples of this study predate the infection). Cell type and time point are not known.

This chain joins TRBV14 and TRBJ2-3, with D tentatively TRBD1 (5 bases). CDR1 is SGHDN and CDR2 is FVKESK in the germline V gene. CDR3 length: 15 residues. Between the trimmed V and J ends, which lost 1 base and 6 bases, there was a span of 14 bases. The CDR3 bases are TGTGCCAGCAGCCAAGCAGGGCCAAGCTCGGATACGCAGTATTTT. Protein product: CASSQAGPSSDTQYF.

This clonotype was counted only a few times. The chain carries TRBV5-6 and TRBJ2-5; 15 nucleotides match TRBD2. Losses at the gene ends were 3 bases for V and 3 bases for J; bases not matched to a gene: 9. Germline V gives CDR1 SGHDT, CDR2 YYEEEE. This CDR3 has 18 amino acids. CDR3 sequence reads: CASSYGLAGGLVKETQYF. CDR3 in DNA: TGTGCCAGCAGCTACGGACTAGCGGGGGGGCTGGTGAAAGAGACCCAGTACTTC.

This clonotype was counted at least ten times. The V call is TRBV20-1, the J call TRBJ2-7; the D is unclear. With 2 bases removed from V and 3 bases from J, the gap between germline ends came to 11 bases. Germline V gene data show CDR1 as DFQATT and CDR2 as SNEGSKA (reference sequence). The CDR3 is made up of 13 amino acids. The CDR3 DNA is TGCAGTGCTAGACCAGGCGTCGGCTACGAGCAGTACGTC. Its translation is CSARPGVGYEQYV.

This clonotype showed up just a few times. CDR3 nucleotide sequence: TGTGCCAGCAGCTTAGCTAGGGGGGCCTACGAGCAGTACTTC. The encoded protein is CASSLARGAYEQYF. J is TRBJ2-7 and V is TRBV11-2, with D possibly being TRBD1 or TRBD2 (6 bases each). V lost 1 base and J 2 bases, leaving 9 bases between the germline ends. The CDR3 is 14 residues long. The germline gives CDR1 SGHAT, CDR2 FQNNGV.

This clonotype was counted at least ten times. As DNA, the CDR3 is TGTGCCAGCAGCTTATTACCCGGGGCCAATCAGCCCCAGCATTTT. This gives the protein CASSLLPGANQPQHF. The genes are TRBV7-3 and TRBJ1-5, with D maybe TRBD1 (5 bases). The CDR3 has 15 residues. Trimming stripped 2 bases from V and 3 bases from J, with 11 bases between. Germline CDR1 SGHTA, CDR2 FQGTGA.